These 3 T cell receptor beta chains were all obtained from the same sample, sequenced in a study of cytomegalovirus exposure and HLA in healthy donors. Both 60 Vbeta primers and 13 Jbeta primers went into the PCR. TCRdb's copy holds only in-frame clones and misses some; the assay was immunoSEQ multiplex PCR. The sample consists of around 100,000 clones, 79% of them appearing once. Sequences were obtained from PBMCs. The receptors were gathered from a woman between 18 and 29 years old in good health and CMV-seropositive.

The CDR3 loop is CASSRSTGLGTEAFF. For the CDR3, the DNA is TGTGCCAGCAGCCGCTCGACAGGGTTAGGGACTGAAGCTTTCTTT. This rearrangement joins TRBV4-2 to TRBJ1-1, with 7 bases identical to TRBD1. V lost 4 bases and J lost 5; bases outside the gene matches: 10. The CDR3 loop spans 15 amino acids. In germline, CDR1 is LGHNA, CDR2 YNFKEQ.

The rearrangement links TRBV7-3 to TRBJ1-3; D unclear. Germline CDR1 is SGHTA and CDR2 is FQGTGA. This CDR3 is built from 13 residues. V was shortened by 3 bases and J by 2 bases, with 5 bases between the two germline ends. The CDR3 DNA follows: TGTGCCAGCAGCTTTGAGGCTGGAAACACCATATATTTT. Protein sequence: CASSFEAGNTIYF.

This chain connects TRBV6-6 to TRBJ2-3; 9 nucleotides align to TRBD2. The CDR3 has 16 amino acids. In germline, CDR1 is MNHNY, CDR2 SVGAGI (reference sequence). Losses at the gene ends were 6 bases for V and 4 bases for J; bases not matched to a gene: 11. The CDR3 protein is CASRTGTSFYADTQYF. The CDR3 DNA reads as TGTGCCAGCAGGACCGGGACTAGCTTTTATGCAGATACGCAGTATTTT.